This TCR beta chain was documented in a study of blood T cell repertoires in COVID-19. Turning to the study itself: T cells, B-cell-depleted T cells, or PBMCs supplied cDNA or gDNA.

Germline V gene lookup returns CDR1 SGHVS and CDR2 FNYEAQ. J gave up 4 bases and V 5 bases, and 11 bases lay outside the gene matches. This CDR3 comprises 15 residues. In the source study's methods: Quantification of nucleated cells was approximated via reference gene primer amplification. Some clones are missing from TCRdb's copy, which holds only in-frame ones; the method was immunoSEQ multiplex PCR. D and trimming come from the DNA, and the V and J calls and clone size come from that table. The sample lists roughly 410,000 clones, around 92% occurring once. This clonotype originated in a man aged 40-49 years with acute or convalescent COVID-19. The chain has TRBV7-6 and TRBJ2-7; TRBD1 agrees at 7 bases. Material: peripheral blood. CDR3 in amino acids: CASSLTGALLYEQYF. The CDR3 nucleotides are TGTGCCAGCAGCCTCACAGGGGCTCTACTTTACGAGCAGTACTTC. Full variable domain (outside the CDR3, taken from reference TRBV7-6 and TRBJ2-7): GAGVSQSPRYKVTKRGQDVALRCDPISGHVSLYWYRQALGQGPEFLTYFNYEAQQDKSGLPNDRFSAERPEGSISTLTIQRTEQRDSAMYRCASSLTGALLYEQYFGPGTRLTVT.